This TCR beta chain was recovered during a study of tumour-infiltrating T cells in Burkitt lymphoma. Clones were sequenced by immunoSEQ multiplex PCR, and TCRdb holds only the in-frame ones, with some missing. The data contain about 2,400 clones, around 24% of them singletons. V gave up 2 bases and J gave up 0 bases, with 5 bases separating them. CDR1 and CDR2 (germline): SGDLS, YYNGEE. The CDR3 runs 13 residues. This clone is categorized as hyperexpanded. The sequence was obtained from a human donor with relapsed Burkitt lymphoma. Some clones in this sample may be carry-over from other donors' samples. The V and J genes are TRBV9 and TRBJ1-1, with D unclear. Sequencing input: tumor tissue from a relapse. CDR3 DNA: TGTGCCAGCAGCGTGGCACTGAACACTGAAGCTTTCTTT. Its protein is CASSVALNTEAFF.